Following are 5 T cell receptor beta chains from one sample sequenced in a study of blood T cell repertoires in COVID-19. Method: immunoSEQ multiplex PCR; TCRdb's copy keeps in-frame clones and lacks some. The table records roughly 73,000 clones, around 83% of them present only once. Sample: peripheral blood. These receptors all stem from a man in his 70s with active COVID-19.

This chain connects TRBV13 to TRBJ2-5; D is perhaps TRBD2 (5 bases). Germline V gene data show CDR1 as PRHDT and CDR2 as FYEKMQ (reference sequence). V lost 0 bases to trimming and J lost 4 bases, with 9 bases between them. The CDR3 runs to 14 residues. Written as DNA, the CDR3 is TGTGCCAGCAGCTTAGGCGTCAGCGGAGAGACCCAGTACTTC. This translates into CASSLGVSGETQYF.

V gene TRBV27 combines with J gene TRBJ1-2; 9 nucleotides agree with TRBD1. The CDR3 covers 17 residues. V gave up 4 bases and J gave up 1 base; unmatched junction bases: 10. Germline CDR1 MNHEY, CDR2 SMNVEV (reference sequence). The CDR3 DNA reads TGTGCCAGCAGTTCCCGGGACAGGGCTCGGGGTAACTATGGCTACACCTTC. Translation gives CASSSRDRARGNYGYTF.

This chain links TRBV6-1 with TRBJ2-3; 8 bases map to TRBD1. The CDR3 length is 17 residues. With V trimmed by 2 bases and J by 14 bases, 21 bases remained unmatched. Germline V gene sequence: CDR1 MNHNS, CDR2 SASEGT. The CDR3, as DNA: TGTGCCAGCAGTGAACCGGCAGGGGGCGCGTCAGGTGGACAGGGGTATTTT. Translating it yields CASSEPAGGASGGQGYF.

The chain joins TRBV30 to TRBJ1-3, with a possible D match to TRBD1 (5 bases). Trimming took off 3 bases at V and 0 bases at J, with 12 bases between the two ends. CDR1 and CDR2 (germline): GTSNPN, SVGIG (reference sequence). The CDR3 loop spans 15 amino acids. CDR3 DNA sequence: TGTGCCTGGAGGAGAGACAGAGCCTCTGGAAACACCATATATTTT. Translation gives CAWRRDRASGNTIYF.

V usage is TRBV7-2 and J usage is TRBJ2-5, with 7 bases matching TRBD1. The germline V gene encodes CDR1 SGHTA and CDR2 FQGNSA. CDR3 length: 16 residues. The V gene end was trimmed by 5 bases and the J gene end by 1 base; junction bases not matched to a gene: 10. The CDR3 coding sequence is TGTGCCAGCAGCCCCCGGCCGACAGGGAGCCAAGAGACCCAGTACTTC. This gives the protein CASSPRPTGSQETQYF.